Here is one T cell receptor (beta chain) with its context. Its specificity is not known. These data originate in a study of response to subunit inactivated influenza vaccine. The study, taken as a whole, reports: The study's authors posited that every seasonal influenza vaccination enlists few new T cells.

One entry per CDR3 protein results from TCRdb running MiXCR on the RT-PCR reads. This sample has over 800,000 distinct CDR3 sequences, with around 20% found just once. This specimen consisted of PBMCs from blood, obtained 5 to 6 days after vaccination. This TCR was recovered from a man in his forties or fifties who received an inactivated influenza vaccine.

The CDR3 DNA is TGTGCCAGCAGTTACTCGGGGCTAGATACGCAGTATTTT. Its translation: CASSYSGLDTQYF. The V call is TRBV6-2 or TRBV6-3, the J call TRBJ2-3; possibly TRBD1 for D (5 bases). Germline V gene sequence: CDR1 MNHEY, CDR2 SVGEGT. The CDR3 is 13 residues long. V lost 0 bases and J lost 5, with 6 bases in between.